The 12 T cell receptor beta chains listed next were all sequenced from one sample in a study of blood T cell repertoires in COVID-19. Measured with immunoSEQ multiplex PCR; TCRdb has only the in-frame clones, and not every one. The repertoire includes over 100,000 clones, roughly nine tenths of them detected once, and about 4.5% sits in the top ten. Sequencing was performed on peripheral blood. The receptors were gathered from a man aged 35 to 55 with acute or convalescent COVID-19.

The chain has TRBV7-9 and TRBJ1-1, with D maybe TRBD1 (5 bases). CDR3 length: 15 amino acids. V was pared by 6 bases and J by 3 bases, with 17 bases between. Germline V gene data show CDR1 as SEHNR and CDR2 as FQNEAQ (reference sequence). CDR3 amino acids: CASSLTGTQDTEAFF. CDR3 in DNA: TGTGCCAGCAGTTTAACAGGAACGCAGGACACTGAAGCTTTCTTT.

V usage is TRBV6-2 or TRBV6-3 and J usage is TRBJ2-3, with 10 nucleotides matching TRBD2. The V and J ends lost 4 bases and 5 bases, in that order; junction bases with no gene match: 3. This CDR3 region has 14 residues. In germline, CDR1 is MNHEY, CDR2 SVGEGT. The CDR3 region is CASSSGTSVDTQYF. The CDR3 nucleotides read TGTGCCAGCAGTTCCGGGACTAGCGTAGATACGCAGTATTTT.

CDR3 sequence: CASTGLAGGLTSYNEQFF. The CDR3 DNA follows: TGTGCCAGCACCGGACTAGCGGGAGGGCTCACGTCCTACAATGAGCAGTTCTTC. The genes are TRBV7-2 and TRBJ2-1; the match to TRBD2 covers 15 bases. J was trimmed by 1 base and V by 7 bases; bases with no gene match: 8. The length of the CDR3 is 18 residues. Germline CDR1 SGHTA, CDR2 FQGNSA. The variable domain in full, completed from reference TRBV7-2 and TRBJ2-1, reads GAGVSQSPSNKVTEKGKDVELRCDPISGHTALYWYRQSLGQGLEFLIYFQGNSAPDKSGLPSDRFSAERTGGSVSTLTIQRTQQEDSAVYLCASTGLAGGLTSYNEQFFGPGTRLTVL.

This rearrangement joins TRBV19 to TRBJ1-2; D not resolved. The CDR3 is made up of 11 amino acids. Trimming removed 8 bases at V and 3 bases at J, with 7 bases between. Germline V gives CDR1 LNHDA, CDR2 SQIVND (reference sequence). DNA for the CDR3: TGTGCCAGTTCTACAGACTATGGCTACACCTTC. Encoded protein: CASSTDYGYTF.

In DNA, the CDR3 is TGTGCCAGCAGCCCAGGAGTGGCGGGTTCACCCCTCCACTTT. As protein: CASSPGVAGSPLHF. The chain uses TRBV3-1 (or the pseudogene TRBV3-2) and TRBJ1-6; D is unresolved. The germline V and J ends were trimmed by 4 bases and 9 bases, with 13 bases remaining between them. CDR1 and CDR2 (germline): LGHDT, YNNKEL (reference sequence). CDR3 size: 14 residues.

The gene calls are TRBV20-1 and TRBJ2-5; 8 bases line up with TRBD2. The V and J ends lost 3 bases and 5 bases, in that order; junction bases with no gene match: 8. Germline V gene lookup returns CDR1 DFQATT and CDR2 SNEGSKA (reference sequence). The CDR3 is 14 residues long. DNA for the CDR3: TGCAGTGCTAGTAAAAGCGGGAGTAGGGAGACCCAGTACTTC. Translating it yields CSASKSGSRETQYF.

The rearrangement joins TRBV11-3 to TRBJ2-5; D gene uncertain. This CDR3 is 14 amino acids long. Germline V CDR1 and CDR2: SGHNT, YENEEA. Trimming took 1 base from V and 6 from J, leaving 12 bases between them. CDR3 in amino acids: CASSLGRGSKTQYF. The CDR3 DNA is TGTGCCAGCAGCTTAGGCCGAGGCTCTAAGACCCAGTACTTC.

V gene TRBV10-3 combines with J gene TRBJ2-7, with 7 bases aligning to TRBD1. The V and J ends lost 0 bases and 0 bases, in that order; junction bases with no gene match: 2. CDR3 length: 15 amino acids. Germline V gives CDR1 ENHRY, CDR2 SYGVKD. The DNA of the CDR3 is TGTGCCATCAGTGAGTCGACAGGGTCCTCCTACGAGCAGTACTTC. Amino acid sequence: CAISESTGSSYEQYF.

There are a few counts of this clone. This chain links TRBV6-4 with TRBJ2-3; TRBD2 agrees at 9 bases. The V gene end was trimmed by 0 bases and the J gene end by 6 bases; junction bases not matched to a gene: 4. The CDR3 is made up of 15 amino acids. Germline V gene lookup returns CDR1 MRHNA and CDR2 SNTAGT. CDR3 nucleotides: TGTGCCAGCAGTGACTCTAGCGGGGGAAGGGATACGCAGTATTTT. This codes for CASSDSSGGRDTQYF.

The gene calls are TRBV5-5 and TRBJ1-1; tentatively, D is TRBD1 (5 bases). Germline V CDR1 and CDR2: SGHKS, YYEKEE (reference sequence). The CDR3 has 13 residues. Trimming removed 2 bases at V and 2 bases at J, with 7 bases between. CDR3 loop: CASSFDRNTEAFF. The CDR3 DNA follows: TGTGCCAGCAGCTTTGACAGAAACACTGAAGCTTTCTTT. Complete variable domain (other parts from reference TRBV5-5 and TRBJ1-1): DAGVTQSPTHLIKTRGQQVTLRCSPISGHKSVSWYQQVLGQGPQFIFQYYEKEERGRGNFPDRFSARQFPNYSSELNVNALLLGDSALYLCASSFDRNTEAFFGQGTRLTVV.

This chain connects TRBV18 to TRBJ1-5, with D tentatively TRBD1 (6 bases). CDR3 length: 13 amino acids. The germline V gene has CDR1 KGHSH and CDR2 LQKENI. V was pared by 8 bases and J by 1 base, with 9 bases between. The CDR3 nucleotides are TGTGCCAGCACGGACAGCAGCAATCAGCCCCAGCATTTT. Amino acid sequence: CASTDSSNQPQHF.

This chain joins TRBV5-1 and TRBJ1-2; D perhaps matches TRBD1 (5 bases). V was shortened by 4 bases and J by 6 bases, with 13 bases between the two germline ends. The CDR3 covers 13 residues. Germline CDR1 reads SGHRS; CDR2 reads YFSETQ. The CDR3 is CASSPRTSDGYTF. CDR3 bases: TGCGCCAGCAGCCCAAGGACATCGGATGGCTACACCTTC. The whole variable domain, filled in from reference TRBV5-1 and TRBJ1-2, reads KAGVTQTPRYLIKTRGQQVTLSCSPISGHRSVSWYQQTPGQGLQFLFEYFSETQRNKGNFPGRFSGRQFSNSRSEMNVSTLELGDSALYLCASSPRTSDGYTFGSGTRLTVV.